This T cell receptor beta chain came from a study of blood T cell repertoires in COVID-19. Study-level background: Whether acute or convalescent, the COVID-19 samples came from the United States, Italy and Spain.

TCRdb's table, derived via immunoSEQ multiplex PCR, lists solely in-frame clones and lacks some. Of 30,000 to 40,000 clones listed, roughly 84% are singletons. It was during active infection that Seattle patients were enrolled and then longitudinally followed. The CDR3 spans 15 residues. After removal of 2 bases from V and 1 base from J, the junction contained 3 bases not matched to a gene. Germline-derived CDR1 and CDR2 are SGHNT and YYREEE (reference sequence). The gene calls are TRBV5-4 and TRBJ1-1, with 9 bases fitting TRBD1. Sequencing was performed on peripheral blood. The TCR sequence derives from a man aged 55 to 70 with COVID-19, enrolled during active disease. CDR3 DNA: TGTGCCAGCAGCTTCAGGACAGGGGCGAACACTGAAGCTTTCTTT. It translates to CASSFRTGANTEAFF.